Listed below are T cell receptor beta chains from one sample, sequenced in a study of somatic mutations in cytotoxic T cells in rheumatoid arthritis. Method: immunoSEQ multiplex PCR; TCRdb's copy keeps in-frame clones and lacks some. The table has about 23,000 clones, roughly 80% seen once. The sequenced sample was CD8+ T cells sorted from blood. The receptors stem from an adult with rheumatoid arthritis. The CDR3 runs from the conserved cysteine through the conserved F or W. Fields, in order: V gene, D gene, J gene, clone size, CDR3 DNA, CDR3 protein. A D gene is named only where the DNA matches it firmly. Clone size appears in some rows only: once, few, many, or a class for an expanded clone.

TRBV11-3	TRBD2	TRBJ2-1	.	TGTGCCAGCAGCTCTTGGACTAGCGGCCCTAATTTCTACAATGAGCAGTTCTTC	CASSSWTSGPNFYNEQFF
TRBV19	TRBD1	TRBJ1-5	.	TGTGCCAGTACCCGCAGGGGGTCAAATCAGCCCCAGCATTTT	CASTRRGSNQPQHF
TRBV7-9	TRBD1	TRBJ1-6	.	TGTGCCAGCAGCTCCTGGACAGGGTCGAATTCACCCCTCCACTTT	CASSSWTGSNSPLHF
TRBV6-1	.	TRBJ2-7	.	TGTGCCAGCAGTGGCCACAGGGTCGAGGACTACGAGCAGTACTTC	CASSGHRVEDYEQYF
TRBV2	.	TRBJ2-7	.	TGTGCCAGCACTAGCTCCTACGAGCAGTACTTC	CASTSSYEQYF
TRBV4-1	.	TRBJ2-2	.	TGCGCCAGCAGCCAAGCGGTTGCGAACACCGGGGAGCTGTTTTTT	CASSQAVANTGELFF
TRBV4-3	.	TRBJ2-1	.	TGCGCCAGCAGCCAAGTAGACGGGGGCACACGGCCGGACAATGAGCAGTTCTTC	CASSQVDGGTRPDNEQFF
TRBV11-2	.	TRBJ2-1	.	TGTGCCAGCAGCTTAGGGCGGCGTTTGAGCTCCTACAATGAGCAGTTCTTC	CASSLGRRLSSYNEQFF
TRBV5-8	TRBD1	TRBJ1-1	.	TGTGCCAGCAGTTTAGGGACAGGGCGGAACACTGAAGCTTTCTTT	CASSLGTGRNTEAFF
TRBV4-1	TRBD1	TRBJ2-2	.	TGCGCCAGCAGCCCGGGACAGGGAAACGGGGAGCTGTTTTTT	CASSPGQGNGELFF
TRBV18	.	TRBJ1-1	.	TGTGCCAGCTCACCCCTCAAGGGAAACACTGAAGCTTTCTTT	CASSPLKGNTEAFF
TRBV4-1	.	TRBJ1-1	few	TGCGCCAGCAGCCAAGTTGACAGATACTACACTGAAGCTTTCTTT	CASSQVDRYYTEAFF
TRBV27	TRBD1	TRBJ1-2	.	TGTGCCAGCAGTCCCGACCGGGACAGGGAATTTTTC	CASSPDRDREFF
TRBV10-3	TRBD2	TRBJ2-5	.	TGTGCCATCAGCGTAGCGGGGAATGGGGAGACCCAGTACTTC	CAISVAGNGETQYF
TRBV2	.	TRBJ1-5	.	TGTGCCAGCAGTGCAGCAGGGCCACAGCCCCAGCATTTT	CASSAAGPQPQHF
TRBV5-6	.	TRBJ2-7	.	TGTGCCAGCAGCTCTGGACGACAGTTATACGAGCAGTACTTC	CASSSGRQLYEQYF
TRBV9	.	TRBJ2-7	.	TGTGCCAGCAGCGTAGGCACCTCGGTCTACGAGCAGTACTTC	CASSVGTSVYEQYF
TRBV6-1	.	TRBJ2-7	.	TGTGCCAGCAGTGGATGGGGCCAATCCTACGAGCAGTACTTC	CASSGWGQSYEQYF
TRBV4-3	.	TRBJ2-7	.	TGCGCCAGCAGCTTTACAGGGCGCTCCTACGAGCAGTACTTC	CASSFTGRSYEQYF
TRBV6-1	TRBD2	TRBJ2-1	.	TGTGCCAGCAGTGAAGGGTTAGCGGGGCCGAGCTCCTACAATGAGCAGTTCTTC	CASSEGLAGPSSYNEQFF
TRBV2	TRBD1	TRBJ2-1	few	TGTGCCAGCAGGGGGGACAGCAATGAGCAGTTCTTC	CASRGDSNEQFF
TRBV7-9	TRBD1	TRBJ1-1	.	TGTGCCAGCAGCGCAATCCGGACAGGGGGCGATGGCACTGAAGCTTTCTTT	CASSAIRTGGDGTEAFF
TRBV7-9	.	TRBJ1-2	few	TGTGCCAGCAGCTTAGTTGCAGACGGCTACACCTTC	CASSLVADGYTF
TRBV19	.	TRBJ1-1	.	TGTGCCACGGGGTATACTGAAGCTTTCTTT	CATGYTEAFF
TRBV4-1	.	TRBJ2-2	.	TGCGCCAGCACCCGACAGGAGAACACCGGGGAGCTGTTTTTT	CASTRQENTGELFF
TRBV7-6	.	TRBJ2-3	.	TGTGCCAGCAGCTTACTTAGTTCGGGAGCATCTAGCACAGATACGCAGTATTTT	CASSLLSSGASSTDTQYF
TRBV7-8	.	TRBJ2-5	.	TGTGCCAGCAGCTTAGTGGGGGAGACCCAGTACTTC	CASSLVGETQYF
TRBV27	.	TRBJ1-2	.	TGTGCCAGCAAACAGGGTCTTAGTCATGGCTACACCTTC	CASKQGLSHGYTF
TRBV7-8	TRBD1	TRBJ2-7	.	TGTGCCAGCAGCTACGACAGGGACGAGCAGTACTTC	CASSYDRDEQYF
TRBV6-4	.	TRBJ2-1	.	TGTGCCAGCAGTGACAGGCCCGGCAATGAGCAGTTCTTC	CASSDRPGNEQFF
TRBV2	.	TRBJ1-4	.	TGTGCCAGCAGTGATCCCTCTGAGTGGGGACTGTTTTTT	CASSDPSEWGLFF
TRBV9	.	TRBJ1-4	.	TGTGCCAGCAGCGAGGGGGTGTCAACTAATGAAAAACTGTTTTTT	CASSEGVSTNEKLFF
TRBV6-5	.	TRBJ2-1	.	TGTGCCAGCAGTACCGGACCCCACAATGAGCAGTTCTTC	CASSTGPHNEQFF
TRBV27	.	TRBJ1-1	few	TGTGCCAGCAGTTGGGGAGGGAACACTGAAGCTTTCTTT	CASSWGGNTEAFF
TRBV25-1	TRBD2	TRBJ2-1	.	TGTGCCAGCACCGGACTAGCGGGGGGGCTGTACAATGAGCAGTTCTTC	CASTGLAGGLYNEQFF
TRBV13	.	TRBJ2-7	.	TGTGCCAGCAGCTTAGGAGGGGGGCTTTCCGGCTACGAGCAGTACTTC	CASSLGGGLSGYEQYF
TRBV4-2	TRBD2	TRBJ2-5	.	TGTGCCAGCAGCCTCGGGACTAGCGGGGGGGGTGAGGAGACCCAGTACTTC	CASSLGTSGGGEETQYF
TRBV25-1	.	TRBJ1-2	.	TGTGCCAGCAGCCCCGAGGGGGCTAACTATGGCTACACCTTC	CASSPEGANYGYTF
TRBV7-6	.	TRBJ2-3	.	TGTGCCAGCAGCTCCCCCAAAGGACTCCGGCCCCCAGATACGCAGTATTTT	CASSSPKGLRPPDTQYF
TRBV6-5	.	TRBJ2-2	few	TGTGCCAGCAGTTCACAGTACACCGGGGAGCTGTTTTTT	CASSSQYTGELFF
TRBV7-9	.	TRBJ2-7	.	TGTGCCAGCAGCTTATGGGGCCAAGCCTCAACCGGCTACGAGCAGTACTTC	CASSLWGQASTGYEQYF
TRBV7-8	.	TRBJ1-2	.	TGTGCCAGCAGCTTGGGAGGGGCAGGCTATGGCTACACCTTC	CASSLGGAGYGYTF
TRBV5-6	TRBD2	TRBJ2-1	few	TGTGCTCCTAGCGGGGGGGCTGAGCAGTTCTTC	CAPSGGAEQFF
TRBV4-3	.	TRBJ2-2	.	TGCGCCAGCAGCCAAACCGATCTGGGCACCGGGGAGCTGTTTTTT	CASSQTDLGTGELFF